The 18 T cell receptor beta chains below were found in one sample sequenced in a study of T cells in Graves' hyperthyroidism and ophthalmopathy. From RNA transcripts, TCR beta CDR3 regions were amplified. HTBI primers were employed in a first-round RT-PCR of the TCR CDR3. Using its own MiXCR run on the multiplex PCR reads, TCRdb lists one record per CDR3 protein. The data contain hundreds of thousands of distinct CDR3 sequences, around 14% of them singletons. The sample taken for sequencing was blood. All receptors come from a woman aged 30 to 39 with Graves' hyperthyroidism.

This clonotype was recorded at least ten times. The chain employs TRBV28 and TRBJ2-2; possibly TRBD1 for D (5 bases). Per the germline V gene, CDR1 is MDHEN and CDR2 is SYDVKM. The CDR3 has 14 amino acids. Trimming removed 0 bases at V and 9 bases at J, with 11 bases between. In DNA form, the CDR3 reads TGTGCCAGCAGTTTATGGTGGCGACAGAGGGAGCTGTTTTTT. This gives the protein CASSLWWRQRELFF.

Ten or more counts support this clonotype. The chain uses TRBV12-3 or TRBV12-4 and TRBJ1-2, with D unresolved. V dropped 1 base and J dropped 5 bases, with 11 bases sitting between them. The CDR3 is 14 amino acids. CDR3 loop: CASSLGEATYGYTF. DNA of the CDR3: TGTGCCAGCAGTTTAGGCGAGGCGACTTATGGCTACACCTTC.

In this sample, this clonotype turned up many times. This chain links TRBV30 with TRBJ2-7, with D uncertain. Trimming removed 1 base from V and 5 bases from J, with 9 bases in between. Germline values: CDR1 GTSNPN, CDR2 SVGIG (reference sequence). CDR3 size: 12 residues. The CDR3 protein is CAWSDHSDEQYF. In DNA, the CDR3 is TGTGCCTGGAGTGATCACAGCGACGAGCAGTACTTC. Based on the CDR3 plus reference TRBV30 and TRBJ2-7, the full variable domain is SQTIHQWPATLVQPVGSPLSLECTVEGTSNPNLYWYRQAAGRGLQLLFYSVGIGQISSEVPQNLSASRPQDRQFILSSKKLLLSDSGFYLCAWSDHSDEQYFGPGTRLTVT.

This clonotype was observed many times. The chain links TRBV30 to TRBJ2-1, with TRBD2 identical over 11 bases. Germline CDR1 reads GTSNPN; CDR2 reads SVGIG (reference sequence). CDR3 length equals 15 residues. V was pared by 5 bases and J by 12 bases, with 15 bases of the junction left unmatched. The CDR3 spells CAWRSTSGRSSGQFF. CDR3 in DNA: TGTGCCTGGCGTTCTACTAGCGGGAGAAGTAGTGGGCAGTTCTTC.

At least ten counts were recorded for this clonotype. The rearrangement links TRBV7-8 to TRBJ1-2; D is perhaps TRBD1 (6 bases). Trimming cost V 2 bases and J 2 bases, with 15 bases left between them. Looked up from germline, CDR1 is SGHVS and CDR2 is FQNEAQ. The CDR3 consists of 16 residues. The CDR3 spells CASSLRARGGNYGYTF. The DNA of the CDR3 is TGTGCCAGCAGCTTAAGGGCCAGAGGGGGAAACTATGGCTACACCTTC.

CDR3 loop: CASSPLGTSSPRETQYF. DNA for the CDR3: TGTGCCAGCTCACCACTGGGAACTAGTTCCCCAAGGGAGACCCAGTACTTC. This chain uses TRBV18 with TRBJ2-5; TRBD2 might be the D (5 bases). The CDR3 loop spans 17 amino acids. Germline values: CDR1 KGHSH, CDR2 LQKENI. The V and J ends lost 1 base and 5 bases respectively, with 20 bases between them.

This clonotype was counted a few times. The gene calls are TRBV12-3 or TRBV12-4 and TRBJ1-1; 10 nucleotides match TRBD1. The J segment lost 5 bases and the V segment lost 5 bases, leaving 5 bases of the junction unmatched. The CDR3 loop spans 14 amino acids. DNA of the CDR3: TGTGCCAGCAGTGAGAGGACAGGGGGAACTGAAGCTTTCTTT. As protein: CASSERTGGTEAFF.

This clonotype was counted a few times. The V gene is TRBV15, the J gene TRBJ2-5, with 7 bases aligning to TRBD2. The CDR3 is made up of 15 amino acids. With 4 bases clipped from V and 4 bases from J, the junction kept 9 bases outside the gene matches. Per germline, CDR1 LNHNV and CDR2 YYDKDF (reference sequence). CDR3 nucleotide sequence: TGTGCCACCAGCACTTGGGGGGGATTGGGAGAGACCCAGTACTTC. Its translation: CATSTWGGLGETQYF.

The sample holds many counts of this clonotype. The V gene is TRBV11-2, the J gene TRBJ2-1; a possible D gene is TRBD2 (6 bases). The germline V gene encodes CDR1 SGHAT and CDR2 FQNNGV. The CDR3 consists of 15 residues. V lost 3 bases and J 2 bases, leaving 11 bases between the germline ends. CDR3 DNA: TGTGCCAGCAGCTTGGGGACTGTTCCCTACAATGAGCAGTTCTTC. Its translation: CASSLGTVPYNEQFF.

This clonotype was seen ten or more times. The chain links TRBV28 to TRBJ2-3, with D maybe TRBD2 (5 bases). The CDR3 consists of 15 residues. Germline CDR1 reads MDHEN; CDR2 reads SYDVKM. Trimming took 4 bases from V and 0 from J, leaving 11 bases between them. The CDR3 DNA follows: TGTGCCAGCAGTTCACCCGGGATCAGCACAGATACGCAGTATTTT. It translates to CASSSPGISTDTQYF.

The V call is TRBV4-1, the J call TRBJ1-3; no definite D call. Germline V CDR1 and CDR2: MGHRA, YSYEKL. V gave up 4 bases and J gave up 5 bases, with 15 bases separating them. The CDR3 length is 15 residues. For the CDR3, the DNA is TGCGCCAGCAGCCGGAGTATCTTGGTCCGAAACACCATATATTTT. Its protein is CASSRSILVRNTIYF.

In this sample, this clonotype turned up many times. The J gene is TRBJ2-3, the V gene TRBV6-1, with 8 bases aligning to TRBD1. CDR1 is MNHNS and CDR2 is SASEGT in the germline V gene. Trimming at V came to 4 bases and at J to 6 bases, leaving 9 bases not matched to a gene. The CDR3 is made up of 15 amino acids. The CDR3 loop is CASSVGTGLSDTQYF. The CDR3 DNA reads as TGTGCCAGCAGTGTCGGGACAGGTCTTTCCGATACGCAGTATTTT.

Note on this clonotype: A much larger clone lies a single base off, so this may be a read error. The CDR3 DNA is TGTGCCAGCAGCCCCAGGACTTTGAGCGGGTCCTCCTACGAGCAGTACTTC. Protein sequence: CASSPRTLSGSSYEQYF. This chain links TRBV12-3 or TRBV12-4 with TRBJ2-7, with TRBD2 as a possible D gene (6 bases). Trimming took off 6 bases at V and 0 bases at J, with 21 bases between the two ends. The CDR3 runs to 17 residues.

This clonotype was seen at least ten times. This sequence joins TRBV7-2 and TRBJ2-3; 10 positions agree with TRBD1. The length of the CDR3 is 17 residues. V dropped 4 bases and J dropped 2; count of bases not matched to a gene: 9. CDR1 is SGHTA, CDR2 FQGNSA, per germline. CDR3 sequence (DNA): TGTGCCAGCAGCTCCGGCACCGGGACAGGGGACACAGATACGCAGTATTTT. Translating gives CASSSGTGTGDTDTQYF.

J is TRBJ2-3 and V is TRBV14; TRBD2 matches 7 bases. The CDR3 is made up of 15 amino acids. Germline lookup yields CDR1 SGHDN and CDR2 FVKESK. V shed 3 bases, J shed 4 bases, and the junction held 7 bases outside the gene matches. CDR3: CASSQQRGFADTQYF. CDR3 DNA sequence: TGTGCCAGCAGCCAGCAGCGGGGTTTCGCAGATACGCAGTATTTT.

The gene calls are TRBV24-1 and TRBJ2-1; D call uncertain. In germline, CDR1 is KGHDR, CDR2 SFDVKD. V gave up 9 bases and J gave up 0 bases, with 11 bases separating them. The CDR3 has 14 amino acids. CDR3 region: CATASVSSYNEQFF. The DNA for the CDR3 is TGTGCCACCGCCAGCGTGAGCTCCTACAATGAGCAGTTCTTC.

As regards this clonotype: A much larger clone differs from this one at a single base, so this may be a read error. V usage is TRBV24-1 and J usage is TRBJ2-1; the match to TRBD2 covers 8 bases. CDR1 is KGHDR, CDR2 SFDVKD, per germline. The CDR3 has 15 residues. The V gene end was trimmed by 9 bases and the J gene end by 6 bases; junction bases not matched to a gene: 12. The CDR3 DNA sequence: TGTGCCACCCGTAGCGGGAAGGCCGTGAGCAATGAGCAGTTCTTC. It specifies CATRSGKAVSNEQFF.

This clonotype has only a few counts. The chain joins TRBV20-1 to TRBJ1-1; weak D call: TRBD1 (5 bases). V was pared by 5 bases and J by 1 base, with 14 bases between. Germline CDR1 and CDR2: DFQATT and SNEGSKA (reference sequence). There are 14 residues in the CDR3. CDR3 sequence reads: CSAPSRGGNTEAFF. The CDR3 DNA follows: TGCAGTGCTCCTTCGAGGGGAGGGAACACTGAAGCTTTCTTT.